This TCR beta chain was sequenced in a study of shared clonotypes between healthy human individuals. Terminally differentiated effector memory CD45RA+ cells were excluded by CCR7 positive selection of CD45RO-negative cells. Recent vaccinations or acute infections were absent in the healthy HIV-negative adult donors. Germline V gene data show CDR1 as SGHVS and CDR2 as FNYEAQ. The CDR3 is 17 residues long. Trimming removed 1 base from V and 4 bases from J; junction bases left unmatched: 7. The protocol was immunoSEQ multiplex PCR, while the TCRdb copy is restricted to in-frame clones and leaves out a portion. The data show 1.5 million to 2.5 million clones, 85% to 95% seen once.

Sequenced: naive CD8+ T cells sorted from blood. The genes are TRBV7-6 and TRBJ2-1, with 10 bases lining up with TRBD2. The receptor comes from a man between 18 and 35 years old in good health. The CDR3 region has the DNA TGTGCCAGCAGCTTAGTGGCGAGCGGGGGGGTTTACAATGAGCAGTTCTTC. It specifies CASSLVASGGVYNEQFF.